This T cell receptor beta chain was sequenced for a study of CD8+ T cells in alopecia areata. The study, taken as a whole, reports: TCRs were shared less clearly across patients than in mice, possibly for HLA-related reasons. Lesional scalp, especially alopecia totalis/universalis, showed higher clonality than normal scalp. The study also sequences resident alphabeta T cells of normal skin in scalp samples.

Extracted RNA was reverse transcribed, and the resulting cDNA served as sequencing template. The assay was immunoSEQ multiplex PCR, and TCRdb's table has in-frame clones only and misses some. Among tens of thousands of clones listed, 44% were seen once. From alopecia areata patients, lesional scalp punch biopsies and peripheral blood were collected. As to this clone: Its antigen is currently unknown. The junction shows a germline mismatch at one end, possibly a read error.

CDR1 is PRHDT, CDR2 FYEKMQ, per germline (reference sequence). The length of the CDR3 is 14 residues. The chain is built from TRBV13 and TRBJ1-5; no definite D call. The sample comprised NKG2D-low CD8+ T cells sorted from blood. The sequence was obtained from a human donor with alopecia areata. The CDR3 spells CASSPRMSNQPQLF. Written as DNA, the CDR3 is TGTGCCAGCAGCCCCCGGATGAGCAATCAGCCCCAGCTTTTT.